This entry lists 10 T cell receptor beta chains sequenced from one sample in a study of blood T cell repertoires in COVID-19. Only in-frame clones appear in the TCRdb table, and some are missing; sequencing was by immunoSEQ multiplex PCR. The data hold 150,000 or so clones, with around 90% observed a single time. Specimen: peripheral blood. The receptors come from a woman aged 55-69 years with acute or convalescent COVID-19.

V usage is TRBV7-3 and J usage is TRBJ2-7; perhaps TRBD2 as D (5 bases). V lost 5 bases to trimming and J lost 4 bases, with 18 bases between them. This CDR3 region has 15 residues. Germline V gene data show CDR1 as SGHTA and CDR2 as FQGTGA. The CDR3 DNA reads as TGTGCCAGCAGCGGCGGAGCGGAGGAGCATTACGAGCAGTACTTC. Its protein is CASSGGAEEHYEQYF. The entire variable domain, with the rest obtained from reference TRBV7-3 and TRBJ2-7, is as follows: GAGVSQTPSNKVTEKGKYVELRCDPISGHTALYWYRQSLGQGPEFLIYFQGTGAADDSGLPNDRFFAVRPEGSVSTLKIQRTERGDSAVYLCASSGGAEEHYEQYFGPGTRLTVT.

This clone was seen only once. The chain links TRBV28 to TRBJ2-3; 14 nucleotides line up with TRBD2. J gave up 6 bases and V 6 bases, and 11 bases lay outside the gene matches. Germline values: CDR1 MDHEN, CDR2 SYDVKM. The CDR3 is 17 amino acids. The CDR3 nucleotides read TGTGCCAGCAGGGGGTGGGGACTAGCGGGGGATTCGGATACGCAGTATTTT. It yields the protein CASRGWGLAGDSDTQYF.

The rearrangement joins TRBV5-1 to TRBJ2-7, with TRBD2 matching over 7 bases. CDR3 length: 15 amino acids. The V gene's germline CDR1 is SGHRS and CDR2 YFSETQ. V was pared by 0 bases and J by 5 bases, with 8 bases of the junction left unmatched. The CDR3 DNA follows: TGCGCCAGCAGCTTGGCCGGGACTAACCTTCACGAGCAGTACTTC. Amino acid sequence: CASSLAGTNLHEQYF.

The J gene is TRBJ2-3, the V gene TRBV5-4; 10 nucleotides agree with TRBD1. The CDR3 contains 16 residues. Germline-derived CDR1 and CDR2 are SGHNT and YYREEE (reference sequence). V shed 4 bases and J 2 bases; nucleotides not matched to a gene: 7. CDR3 nucleotides: TGTGCCAGCAGCCTGCCTGGGACAGGGGCCACAGATACGCAGTATTTT. It is translated as CASSLPGTGATDTQYF.

The genes are TRBV7-9 and TRBJ2-5; possible D gene TRBD2, 7 bases. Germline V gene lookup returns CDR1 SEHNR and CDR2 FQNEAQ (reference sequence). The CDR3 covers 16 residues. Trimming stripped 1 base from V and 4 bases from J, with 16 bases between. For the CDR3, the DNA is TGTGCCAGCAGCTTAGGAATCACAGGGAGGGTAGAGACCCAGTACTTC. Residues: CASSLGITGRVETQYF.

The chain combines TRBV5-5 with TRBJ2-6, with D possibly matching TRBD1 (6 bases). The germline CDR1 and CDR2 sequences are SGHKS and YYEKEE (reference sequence). The CDR3 is 17 residues long. Deletions cut 1 base from V and 5 bases from J, with 16 bases between. CDR3 sequence (DNA): TGTGCCAGCAGCTTGAGACAGGCTTCCACCTGGGCCAACGTCCTGACTTTC. This sequence encodes CASSLRQASTWANVLTF.

With respect to this clone: Other DNA sequences in the sample encode the same CDR3. The CDR3 region is CASSVGTNTGELFF. Here the CDR3 DNA reads TGTGCCAGCAGCGTAGGGACTAACACCGGGGAGCTGTTTTTT. The chain carries TRBV9 and TRBJ2-2; D is perhaps TRBD2 (5 bases). CDR3 length: 14 amino acids. The germline CDR1 and CDR2 sequences are SGDLS and YYNGEE. V shed 0 bases and J shed 2 bases, with 5 bases lying between them.

The V call is TRBV7-8, the J call TRBJ1-1; the D gene is possibly TRBD1 (5 bases). Germline values: CDR1 SGHVS, CDR2 FQNEAQ. V lost 2 bases to trimming and J lost 2 bases, with 6 bases between them. CDR3 length: 13 residues. The CDR3, as DNA: TGTGCCAGCAGCTTACAGGGCAACACTGAAGCTTTCTTT. Translation: CASSLQGNTEAFF.

This sequence joins TRBV29-1 and TRBJ2-7, with a possible D match to TRBD2 (6 bases). Trimming took off 1 base at V and 9 bases at J, with 16 bases between the two ends. The CDR3 covers 13 residues. Germline assignment: CDR1 SQVTM and CDR2 ANQGSEA. The CDR3 nucleotides are TGCAGCGTTGAAGCCGCCGGGGGAGCGGGGCAGTACTTC. As protein: CSVEAAGGAGQYF.

CDR3 protein: CASSALAGRINEQFF. The CDR3 DNA is TGTGCCAGCAGTGCACTAGCGGGGCGTATCAATGAGCAGTTCTTC. The chain links TRBV2 to TRBJ2-1; the match to TRBD2 covers 10 bases. The CDR3 spans 15 residues. The germline V gene has CDR1 SNHLY and CDR2 FYNNEI. J lost 6 bases, V lost 4 bases, and 6 bases had no gene match.